Presented here are 17 T cell receptor beta chains from one specimen sequenced in a study of metastatic and nonmetastatic thyroid tumors. TCRdb re-clonotyped the PCR reads through MiXCR. This sample has about 93,000 clones; around 7.8% occur once, and the top ten carry 8.8%. Thyroid surgery was performed in patients who had received no treatment beforehand. The sample comprised blood. These TCRs come from a female donor with papillary thyroid cancer or a benign thyroid nodule (not recorded which). Some clones in this sample may be carry-over from other donors' samples.

The chain couples TRBV6-2 or TRBV6-3 to TRBJ2-5, with 8 bases fitting TRBD1. Unmatched junction bases numbered 9, after V lost 2 bases and J lost 4 bases. The germline CDR1 and CDR2 sequences are MNHEY and SVGEGT. The CDR3 sequence is 16 residues long. The CDR3 here is CASSYGQGSGPETQYF. DNA for the CDR3: TGTGCCAGCAGTTACGGACAGGGAAGCGGGCCAGAGACCCAGTACTTC.

This clone has ten or more counts. The chain carries TRBV6-4 and TRBJ2-1; TRBD2 aligns across 10 bases. V lost 4 bases, J lost 6 bases, and 3 bases stayed unmatched. In germline, CDR1 is MRHNA, CDR2 SNTAGT. The CDR3 has 14 residues. Here the CDR3 reads CASSGASGGNEQFF. The DNA of the CDR3 is TGTGCCAGCAGTGGGGCTAGCGGGGGCAATGAGCAGTTCTTC.

The sample holds a few counts of this clone. The V and J genes are TRBV6-1 and TRBJ2-2, with TRBD2 matching 10 bases. J gave up 5 bases and V 4 bases, and 7 bases lay outside the gene matches. The CDR3 totals 16 residues. The germline V gene has CDR1 MNHNS and CDR2 SASEGT. CDR3 in amino acids: CASSGSSGGSTGELFF. In DNA form, the CDR3 reads TGTGCCAGCAGTGGTAGTAGCGGGGGGAGTACCGGGGAGCTGTTTTTT.

This clone was picked up many times. J is TRBJ1-1 and V is TRBV7-2; D might be TRBD1 (5 bases). The CDR3 runs 12 residues. Germline CDR1 reads SGHTA; CDR2 reads FQGNSA. Trimming left V 5 bases short and J 7 bases short, with 11 bases between. The CDR3 protein is CASSRDGFEAFF. CDR3 DNA: TGTGCCAGCAGCCGGGACGGATTTGAAGCTTTCTTT.

The chain joins TRBV3-1 to TRBJ2-2, with D perhaps TRBD1 or TRBD2 (5 bases each). Trimming took off 2 bases at V and 6 bases at J, with 22 bases between the two ends. Per germline, CDR1 LGHDT and CDR2 YNNKEL (reference sequence). This CDR3 region has 18 residues. For the CDR3, the DNA is TGTGCCAGCAGCCAATTTTACGGGGCCCAGGTGAGTCCCGGGGAGCTGTTTTTT. This sequence encodes CASSQFYGAQVSPGELFF.

This chain joins TRBV5-1 and TRBJ1-1; tentative D call: TRBD1 (5 bases). Germline V CDR1 and CDR2: SGHRS, YFSETQ. The CDR3 spans 15 residues. V lost 0 bases to trimming and J lost 3 bases, with 12 bases between them. The CDR3, as DNA: TGCGCCAGCAGCTTGGCCTTAGGGGTGGACACTGAAGCTTTCTTT. Translating gives CASSLALGVDTEAFF.

This clone was observed at least ten times. The genes are TRBV6-1 and TRBJ2-7, with D tentatively TRBD1 or TRBD2 (5 bases each). V lost 6 bases and J 0 bases, leaving 15 bases between the germline ends. This CDR3 spans 15 amino acids. CDR1 and CDR2 from the germline V gene are MNHNS and SASEGT. The CDR3 here is CASSPSWGSSYEQYF. Written as DNA, the CDR3 is TGTGCCAGCAGCCCCTCGTGGGGGAGCTCCTACGAGCAGTACTTC.

In its sample, this clone was seen a few times. This sample includes further DNA sequences coding for the same CDR3. The chain combines TRBV28 with TRBJ2-7; D may match TRBD1 or TRBD2 (5 bases each). The CDR3 is 13 amino acids. Trimming took off 6 bases at V and 1 base at J, with 10 bases between the two ends. Germline CDR1 is MDHEN and CDR2 is SYDVKM. The CDR3 DNA sequence: TGTGCCAGCAGCCCAGGGACGTCCTACGAGCAGTACTTC. It translates to CASSPGTSYEQYF.

This clone was seen at least ten times. The chain employs TRBV6-1 and TRBJ1-2; D may be TRBD1 (5 bases). Trimming cost V 6 bases and J 5 bases, with 16 bases left between them. The germline V gene has CDR1 MNHNS and CDR2 SASEGT. CDR3 length: 14 residues. CDR3 sequence (DNA): TGTGCCAGCAGCCTGGGACGGAGACGTTATGGCTACACCTTC. Its protein is CASSLGRRRYGYTF.

Many counts were recorded for this clone. The same CDR3 is also encoded by other DNA sequences in this sample. V gene TRBV10-3 combines with J gene TRBJ2-3; 11 bases are shared with TRBD2. The germline gives CDR1 ENHRY, CDR2 SYGVKD. V trimming: 5 bases; J trimming: 2 bases; junction bases outside the gene matches: 3. CDR3 length: 15 residues. This chain's CDR3 is CAISLAGGSTDTQYF. In nucleotides, the CDR3 is TGTGCCATCAGTTTAGCGGGGGGGTCCACAGATACGCAGTATTTT.

This clone was counted many times. The chain employs TRBV7-9 and TRBJ1-1; D call uncertain. V shed 5 bases and J shed 5 bases, with 9 bases lying between them. There are 12 residues in the CDR3. Germline loops: CDR1 SEHNR, CDR2 FQNEAQ (reference sequence). CDR3 amino acids: CASSLDGTEAFF. For the CDR3, the DNA is TGTGCCAGCAGCCTTGATGGAACTGAAGCTTTCTTT.

This clone came up many times. The chain combines TRBV5-1 with TRBJ2-1; unclear D gene. Looked up from germline, CDR1 is SGHRS and CDR2 is YFSETQ. The CDR3 is made up of 15 amino acids. Between the trimmed V and J ends, which lost 2 bases and 0 bases, there was a span of 9 bases. In nucleotides, the CDR3 is TGCGCCAGCAGCTTCACAGCTGCCTCCTACAATGAGCAGTTCTTC. This codes for CASSFTAASYNEQFF.

Ten or more counts support this clone. The chain has TRBV6-6 and TRBJ2-2; TRBD2 agrees at 12 bases. Unmatched junction bases numbered 15, after V lost 6 bases and J lost 4 bases. The CDR3 consists of 19 residues. CDR1 and CDR2 (germline): MNHNY, SVGAGI (reference sequence). The CDR3 DNA follows: TGTGCCAGCAGGATCCTAGATTCTAGCGGGGGGGCAGGCACCGGGGAGCTGTTTTTT. This translates into CASRILDSSGGAGTGELFF.

There are many counts of this clone. The J gene is TRBJ2-5, the V gene TRBV15, with TRBD1 as a possible D gene (5 bases). The CDR3 extends over 15 amino acids. Germline V CDR1 and CDR2: LNHNV, YYDKDF (reference sequence). Trimming took 0 bases from V and 4 from J, leaving 12 bases between them. The CDR3 region is CATSRDLGETETQYF. The CDR3 DNA follows: TGTGCCACCAGCAGAGATCTAGGGGAAACAGAGACCCAGTACTTC.

This clone was observed at least ten times. This sequence joins TRBV2 and TRBJ2-7; TRBD2 matches 9 bases. This CDR3 is 16 amino acids long. J lost 3 bases, V lost 6 bases, and 12 bases had no gene match. Germline V CDR1 and CDR2: SNHLY, FYNNEI. The CDR3 DNA reads as TGTGCCAGCAGCGAATACCCTAGCGGGGACGTCTACGAGCAGTACTTC. This sequence encodes CASSEYPSGDVYEQYF.

This clone was counted ten times or more. The rearrangement uses TRBV12-3 or TRBV12-4 and TRBJ2-3; D unclear. Trimming took 6 bases from V and 0 from J, leaving 10 bases between them. The CDR3 covers 14 residues. In DNA, the CDR3 is TGTGCCAGCAGCCCTGGACGAAGCACAGATACGCAGTATTTT. Translation gives CASSPGRSTDTQYF.

At least ten counts were recorded for this clone. This chain joins TRBV15 and TRBJ1-5; D not resolved. CDR1 is LNHNV and CDR2 is YYDKDF in the germline V gene (reference sequence). This CDR3 comprises 17 residues. Trimming removed 1 base at V and 2 bases at J, with 15 bases between. CDR3 nucleotide sequence: TGTGCCACCAGCAGAGGTGGAAACTCCCATCGCAATCAGCCCCAGCATTTT. Translation: CATSRGGNSHRNQPQHF.